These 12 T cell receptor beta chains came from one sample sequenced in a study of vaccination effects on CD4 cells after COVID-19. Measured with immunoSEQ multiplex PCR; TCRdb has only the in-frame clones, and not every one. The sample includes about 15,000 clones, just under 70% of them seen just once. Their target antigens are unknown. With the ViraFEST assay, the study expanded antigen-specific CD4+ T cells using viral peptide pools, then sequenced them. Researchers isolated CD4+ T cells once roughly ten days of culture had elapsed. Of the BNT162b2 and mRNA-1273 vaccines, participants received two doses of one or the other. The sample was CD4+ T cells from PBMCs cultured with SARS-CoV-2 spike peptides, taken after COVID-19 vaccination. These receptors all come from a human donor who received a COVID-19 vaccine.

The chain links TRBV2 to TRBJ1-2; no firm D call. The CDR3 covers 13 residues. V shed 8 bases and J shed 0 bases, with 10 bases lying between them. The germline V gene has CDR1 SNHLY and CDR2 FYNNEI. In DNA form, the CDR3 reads TGTGCCAGCGGGGATCCGGCTAACTATGGCTACACCTTC. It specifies CASGDPANYGYTF.

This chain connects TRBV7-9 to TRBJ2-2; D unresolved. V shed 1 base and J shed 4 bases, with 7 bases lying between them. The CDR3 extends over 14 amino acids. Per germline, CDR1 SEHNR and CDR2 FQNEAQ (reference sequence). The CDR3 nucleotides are TGTGCCAGCAGCTTAGACCTTCTCACCGGGGAGCTGTTTTTT. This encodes CASSLDLLTGELFF.

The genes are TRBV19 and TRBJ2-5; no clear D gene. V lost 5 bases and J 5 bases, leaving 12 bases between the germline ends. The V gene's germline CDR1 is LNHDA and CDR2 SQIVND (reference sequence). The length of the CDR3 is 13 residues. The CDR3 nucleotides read TGTGCCAGTAGTCCAAGGACCGGGGAGACCCAGTACTTC. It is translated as CASSPRTGETQYF. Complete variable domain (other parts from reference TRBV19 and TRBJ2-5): DGGITQSPKYLFRKEGQNVTLSCEQNLNHDAMYWYRQDPGQGLRLIYYSQIVNDFQKGDIAEGYSVSREKKESFPLTVTSAQKNPTAFYLCASSPRTGETQYFGPGTRLLVL.

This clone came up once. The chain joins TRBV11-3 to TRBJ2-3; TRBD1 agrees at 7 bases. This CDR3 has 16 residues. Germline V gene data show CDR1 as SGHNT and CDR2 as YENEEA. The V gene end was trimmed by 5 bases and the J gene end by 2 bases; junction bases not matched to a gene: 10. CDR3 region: CASSLGQFGSTDTQYF. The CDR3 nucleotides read TGTGCCAGCAGCCTGGGACAGTTTGGGTCCACAGATACGCAGTATTTT.

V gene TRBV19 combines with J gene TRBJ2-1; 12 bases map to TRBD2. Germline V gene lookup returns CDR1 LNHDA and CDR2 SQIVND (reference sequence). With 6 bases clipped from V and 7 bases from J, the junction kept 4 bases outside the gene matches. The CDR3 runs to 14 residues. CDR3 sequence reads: CASRTSGSGNEQFF. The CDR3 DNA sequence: TGTGCCAGTAGGACTAGCGGGAGTGGGAATGAGCAGTTCTTC.

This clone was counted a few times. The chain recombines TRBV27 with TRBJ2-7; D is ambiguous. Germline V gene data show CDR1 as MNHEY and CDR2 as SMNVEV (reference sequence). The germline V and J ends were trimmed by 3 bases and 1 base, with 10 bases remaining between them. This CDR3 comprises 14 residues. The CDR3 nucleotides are TGTGCCAGCAGTTTGGGCGTCCGTTCCTACGAGCAGTACTTC. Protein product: CASSLGVRSYEQYF.

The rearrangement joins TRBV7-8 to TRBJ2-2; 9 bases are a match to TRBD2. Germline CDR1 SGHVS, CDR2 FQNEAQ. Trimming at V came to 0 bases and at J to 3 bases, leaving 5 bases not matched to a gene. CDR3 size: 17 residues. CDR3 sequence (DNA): TGTGCCAGCAGCTTAGCTGGCGGGGGGGGCTACACCGGGGAGCTGTTTTTT. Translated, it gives CASSLAGGGGYTGELFF.

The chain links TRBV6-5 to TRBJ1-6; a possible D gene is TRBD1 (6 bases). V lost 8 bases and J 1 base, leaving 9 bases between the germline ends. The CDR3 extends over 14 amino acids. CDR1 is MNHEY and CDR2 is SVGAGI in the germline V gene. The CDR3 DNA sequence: TGTGCCAGCCACAGGGATTCCTATAATTCACCCCTCCACTTT. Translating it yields CASHRDSYNSPLHF.

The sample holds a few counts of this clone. CDR3 DNA: TGTGCCAGCAGCGTAGGGGGCGAGCAGTACTTC. Amino acid sequence: CASSVGGEQYF. The rearrangement uses TRBV9 and TRBJ2-7; the D is unclear. The germline CDR1 and CDR2 sequences are SGDLS and YYNGEE. The CDR3 has 11 amino acids. V dropped 0 bases and J dropped 6 bases, with 4 bases sitting between them.

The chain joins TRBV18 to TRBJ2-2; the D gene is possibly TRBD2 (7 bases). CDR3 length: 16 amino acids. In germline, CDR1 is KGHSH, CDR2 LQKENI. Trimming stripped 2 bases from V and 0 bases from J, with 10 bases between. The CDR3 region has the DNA TGTGCCAGCTCACCAATCGGGGGGCCGAACACCGGGGAGCTGTTTTTT. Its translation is CASSPIGGPNTGELFF.

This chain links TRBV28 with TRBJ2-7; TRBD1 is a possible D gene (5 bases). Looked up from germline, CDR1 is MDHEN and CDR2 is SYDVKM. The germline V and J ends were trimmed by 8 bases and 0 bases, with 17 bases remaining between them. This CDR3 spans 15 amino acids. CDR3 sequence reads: CASLSSSTASYEQYF. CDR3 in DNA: TGTGCCAGCCTATCGTCCTCGACAGCCTCCTACGAGCAGTACTTC.

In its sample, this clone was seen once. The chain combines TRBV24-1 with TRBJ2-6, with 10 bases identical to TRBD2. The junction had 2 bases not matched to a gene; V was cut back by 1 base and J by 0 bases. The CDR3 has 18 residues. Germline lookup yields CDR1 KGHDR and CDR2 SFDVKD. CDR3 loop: CATSDLKRGGSGANVLTF. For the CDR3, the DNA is TGTGCCACCAGTGATTTAAAGCGGGGGGGCTCTGGGGCCAACGTCCTGACTTTC.